The rows below give T cell receptor beta chains drawn from one sample of a study of CD8 T cells in Susac syndrome. TCRdb called the immunoSEQ multiplex PCR reads again in MiXCR, with one record for every CDR3 protein. The table has more than 150,000 distinct CDR3 sequences, 92% seen once. Sample: CD4+ T cells from PBMCs. The receptors come from a human donor in good health. Each CDR3 is given with its conserved first and last residue. The order of the fields is D gene, clone size, CDR3 length, V gene, J gene, CDR3 protein, CDR3 DNA. The D gene is left open where the match is weak. Clone sizes are given selectively: once, few, many, or a class where the clone is expanded.

.	.	12	TRBV20-1	TRBJ1-1	CSVGRWNTEAFF	TGCAGTGTGGGACGGTGGAACACTGAAGCTTTCTTT
TRBD1	.	16	TRBV3-1	TRBJ1-5	CASSQDIGQGPQPQHF	TGTGCCAGCAGCCAAGATATCGGACAGGGCCCTCAGCCCCAGCATTTT
TRBD1	.	16	TRBV28	TRBJ1-2	CASSGQGADGSYGYTF	TGTGCCAGCAGCGGACAGGGGGCAGACGGATCCTATGGCTACACCTTC
TRBD2	.	16	TRBV10-3	TRBJ2-5	CAISVGGASGEETQYF	TGTGCCATCAGTGTCGGGGGAGCGAGCGGGGAAGAGACCCAGTACTTC
.	.	15	TRBV9	TRBJ2-1	CASSVGEGLYNEQFF	TGTGCCAGCAGCGTAGGTGAGGGACTCTACAATGAGCAGTTCTTC
TRBD1	.	15	TRBV20-1	TRBJ1-5	CSARTGGRLNQPQHF	TGCAGTGCCCGGACAGGGGGGCGTCTAAATCAGCCCCAGCATTTT
.	.	16	TRBV5-1	TRBJ2-5	CASSLEGGTTVETQYF	TGCGCCAGCAGCTTGGAAGGCGGGACCACGGTCGAGACCCAGTACTTC
.	once	13	TRBV4-2	TRBJ1-4	CASSAHTAEKLFF	TGTGCCAGCAGCGCCCATACAGCAGAAAAACTGTTTTTT
.	.	14	TRBV20-1	TRBJ2-2	CSASRPSNTGELFF	TGCAGTGCCTCCCGGCCATCGAACACCGGGGAGCTGTTTTTT
.	.	12	TRBV7-2	TRBJ1-4	CASSEGLEKLFF	TGTGCCAGCAGCGAAGGTCTTGAAAAACTGTTTTTT
.	.	14	TRBV24-1	TRBJ2-6	CATSMGSGANVLTF	TGTGCCACCAGTATGGGCTCTGGGGCCAACGTCCTGACTTTC
.	.	14	TRBV18	TRBJ1-1	CASSPLQGSTEAFF	TGTGCCAGCTCACCCCTACAGGGATCCACTGAAGCTTTCTTT
.	.	15	TRBV25-1	TRBJ2-5	CASSVGRGLRETQYF	TGTGCCAGCAGTGTGGGCAGGGGACTGAGGGAGACCCAGTACTTC
.	.	13	TRBV20-1	TRBJ2-6	CSVGAWGANVLTF	TGCAGTGTGGGGGCGTGGGGGGCCAACGTCCTGACTTTC
.	few	14	TRBV7-2	TRBJ2-7	CASSLAGTAYEQYF	TGTGCCAGCAGCCTCGCGGGGACAGCCTACGAGCAGTACTTC
.	.	12	TRBV2	TRBJ1-1	CASSVWGLEAFF	TGTGCCAGCAGTGTTTGGGGACTAGAAGCTTTCTTT
TRBD2	.	14	TRBV10-3	TRBJ2-1	CAIGGVAGESEQFF	TGTGCCATCGGCGGGGTAGCGGGAGAATCTGAGCAGTTCTTC
TRBD1	.	14	TRBV28	TRBJ2-7	CASSRDRGRYEQYF	TGTGCCAGCAGCAGGGACAGGGGAAGATACGAGCAGTACTTC
TRBD2	.	15	TRBV5-6	TRBJ2-2	CASSRDYTNTGELFF	TGTGCCAGCAGCAGGGACTACACGAACACCGGGGAGCTGTTTTTT
TRBD1	.	14	TRBV19	TRBJ2-3	CASKSTGGTDTQYF	TGTGCCAGTAAGTCGACAGGGGGCACAGATACGCAGTATTTT
.	.	15	TRBV2	TRBJ1-1	CASSRQMGKNTEAFF	TGTGCCAGCTCCCGCCAGATGGGCAAGAACACTGAAGCTTTCTTT
TRBD1	.	16	TRBV5-6	TRBJ1-5	CASSETGGGPNQPQHF	TGTGCCAGCAGCGAGACAGGGGGAGGACCCAATCAGCCCCAGCATTTT
TRBD2	.	15	TRBV5-1	TRBJ2-7	CASSREGGSSYEQYF	TGCGCCAGCAGCCGGGAGGGGGGAAGCTCCTACGAGCAGTACTTC
TRBD1	.	14	TRBV18	TRBJ2-7	CASSPTGASYEQYF	TGTGCCAGCTCACCGACAGGGGCGTCCTACGAGCAGTACTTC
TRBD2	.	15	TRBV6-1	TRBJ2-7	CASSGLAGGSAEQYF	TGTGCCAGCAGTGGCCTAGCGGGAGGATCTGCCGAGCAGTACTTC
.	.	14	TRBV5-1	TRBJ1-1	CASSLDPQNTEAFF	TGCGCCAGCAGCTTGGATCCCCAGAACACTGAAGCTTTCTTT